This entry lists 24 T cell receptor beta chains sequenced from one sample in a study of shared clonotypes between healthy human individuals. CD45RO-negative, CCR7-selected cells formed the naive CD8 fraction, which excluded terminally differentiated effector memory CD45RA+ cells. Libraries were prepared by immunoSEQ multiplex PCR; TCRdb keeps only in-frame clonotypes and omits some of them. The sample lists about 2.2 million clones, around 93% occurring once. Sequencing used naive CD8+ T cells from PBMCs. The source is a man younger than 30 in good health. Some clones in this sample may be carry-over from other donors' samples.

The CDR3 region has the DNA TGTGCCAGCAGCTTAGCACCTCGGACGGGGAACTATGGCTACACCTTC. Its protein product is CASSLAPRTGNYGYTF. The J gene is TRBJ1-2, the V gene TRBV7-6; D unclear. Deletions cut 0 bases from V and 2 bases from J, with 13 bases between. Germline CDR1 is SGHVS and CDR2 is FNYEAQ. CDR3 size: 16 residues.

A word on this clone: A read error may account for a junction end that differs from germline. The chain combines TRBV9 with TRBJ2-3; 7 positions match TRBD2. There are 14 residues in the CDR3. From germline, CDR1 is SGDLS and CDR2 YYNGEE. The CDR3 nucleotides read TGTGCCAGCGGCGTGGGGGGGAGCACAGATACGCAGTATTTT. Protein sequence: CASGVGGSTDTQYF.

With respect to this clone: The same CDR3 arises from other DNA sequences in this sample as well. The chain combines TRBV27 with TRBJ2-7, with D tentatively TRBD2 (6 bases). The CDR3 is made up of 14 amino acids. CDR1 is MNHEY, CDR2 SMNVEV, per germline (reference sequence). V lost 3 bases and J lost 3, with 12 bases in between. The CDR3 nucleotides read TGTGCCAGCAGTTTGGGAGGCGCCCGCTACGAGCAGTACTTC. Protein sequence: CASSLGGARYEQYF.

V usage is TRBV10-3 and J usage is TRBJ1-3; D gene ambiguous. CDR3 size: 15 residues. CDR1 is ENHRY and CDR2 is SYGVKD in the germline V gene. V was clipped by 9 bases and J by 0 bases, with 15 bases between them. The CDR3 reads CAIAMGSPSGNTIYF. The CDR3 DNA reads as TGTGCCATAGCGATGGGGTCACCCTCTGGAAACACCATATATTTT.

V gene TRBV7-8 combines with J gene TRBJ1-2; 8 nucleotides match TRBD1. The length of the CDR3 is 15 residues. Germline CDR1 SGHVS, CDR2 FQNEAQ. V dropped 0 bases and J dropped 6; count of bases not matched to a gene: 6. CDR3 coding DNA: TGTGCCAGCAGCTTAGCCAGGGGGCGCTCAGATGGCTACACCTTC. The encoded protein is CASSLARGRSDGYTF.

The chain employs TRBV7-3 and TRBJ2-7, with D possibly TRBD1 on 6 matching bases. V lost 0 bases to trimming and J lost 6 bases, with 15 bases between them. The CDR3 has 15 amino acids. Germline CDR1 SGHTA, CDR2 FQGTGA. The CDR3 sequence: CASSLTGGSFSEQYF. The CDR3, as DNA: TGTGCCAGCAGCTTAACAGGGGGATCTTTTTCCGAGCAGTACTTC.

The CDR3 loop reads CASRRGGQRAYNEQFF. DNA for the CDR3: TGTGCCAGCAGGAGGGGAGGGCAGAGGGCCTACAATGAGCAGTTCTTC. V gene TRBV2 combines with J gene TRBJ2-1, with 7 nucleotides matching TRBD2. The junction had 10 bases not matched to a gene; V was cut back by 6 bases and J by 2 bases. Germline V lookup: CDR1 SNHLY, CDR2 FYNNEI. This CDR3 region has 16 residues.

With respect to this clone: One end of the junction does not line up with germline, which may come from a read error. The sample has other DNA sequences that encode this CDR3 too. This chain joins TRBV29-1 and TRBJ2-1; 11 bases map to TRBD2. This CDR3 comprises 14 residues. Germline V gene sequence: CDR1 SQVTM, CDR2 ANQGSEA. CDR3 region: CSAIAGGPYNEQFF. The CDR3 bases are TGCAGCGCCATAGCGGGAGGGCCCTACAACGAGCAGTTCTTC.

CDR3 region: CASRYPGGQETQYF. In nucleotides, the CDR3 is TGTGCCAGCAGATACCCTGGGGGCCAAGAGACCCAGTACTTC. V gene TRBV28 combines with J gene TRBJ2-5; D may correspond to TRBD1 or TRBD2 (5 bases each). The CDR3 contains 14 residues. Germline loops: CDR1 MDHEN, CDR2 SYDVKM. V was trimmed by 6 bases and J by 1 base, leaving 12 bases between them.

CDR3 bases: TGTGCCAGTAGCCCCTCTCCTATAGCAGAGCAGTTCTTC. It is translated as CASSPSPIAEQFF. The chain employs TRBV19 and TRBJ2-1; D unclear. The CDR3 runs 13 residues. The germline V gene encodes CDR1 LNHDA and CDR2 SQIVND (reference sequence). Trimming took 6 bases from V and 10 from J, leaving 16 bases between them. Full variable domain (missing parts from reference TRBV19 and TRBJ2-1): DGGITQSPKYLFRKEGQNVTLSCEQNLNHDAMYWYRQDPGQGLRLIYYSQIVNDFQKGDIAEGYSVSREKKESFPLTVTSAQKNPTAFYLCASSPSPIAEQFFGPGTRLTVL.

The chain employs TRBV29-1 and TRBJ1-1; weak D call: TRBD1 (5 bases). The length of the CDR3 is 16 residues. V dropped 5 bases and J dropped 0 bases, with 19 bases sitting between them. From germline, CDR1 is SQVTM and CDR2 ANQGSEA. Here the CDR3 DNA reads TGCAGCGTTCGTGATAGCCAGGGTCTAATGAACACTGAAGCTTTCTTT. Amino acids: CSVRDSQGLMNTEAFF. The full variable domain, completed using reference TRBV29-1 and TRBJ1-1, is SAVISQKPSRDICQRGTSLTIQCQVDSQVTMMFWYRQQPGQSLTLIATANQGSEATYESGFVIDKFPISRPNLTFSTLTVSNMSPEDSSIYLCSVRDSQGLMNTEAFFGQGTRLTVV.

This rearrangement joins TRBV27 to TRBJ2-5, with TRBD1 matching over 7 bases. TRBJ2-7 explains the end of the DNA better; the J call may be wrong. This CDR3 region has 14 residues. Germline-derived CDR1 and CDR2 are MNHEY and SMNVEV (reference sequence). The CDR3: CASSPRQGSYEQYF. The CDR3 coding sequence is TGTGCCAGCAGTCCCCGACAGGGTTCCTACGAGCAGTACTTC.

V is TRBV7-6 and J is TRBJ2-7; D may match TRBD1 or TRBD2 (5 bases each). The germline CDR1 and CDR2 sequences are SGHVS and FNYEAQ. V lost 2 bases and J lost 0, with 11 bases in between. The CDR3 covers 15 residues. The CDR3 loop is CASSLTGTDSYEQYF. CDR3 coding DNA: TGTGCCAGCAGCTTAACCGGGACGGACTCCTACGAGCAGTACTTC. Complete variable domain (other parts from reference TRBV7-6 and TRBJ2-7): GAGVSQSPRYKVTKRGQDVALRCDPISGHVSLYWYRQALGQGPEFLTYFNYEAQQDKSGLPNDRFSAERPEGSISTLTIQRTEQRDSAMYRCASSLTGTDSYEQYFGPGTRLTVT.

This clone was recorded once. J is TRBJ2-2 and V is TRBV4-3; D unresolved. The CDR3 contains 15 residues. Germline V gene sequence: CDR1 LGHNA, CDR2 YSLEER. V lost 4 bases, J lost 2 bases, and 11 bases lay in between. CDR3 sequence: CASSPERSNTGELFF. In DNA, the CDR3 is TGCGCCAGCAGCCCAGAAAGGTCCAACACCGGGGAGCTGTTTTTT.

With respect to this clone: Other DNA sequences in this sample translate to the same CDR3. The J gene is TRBJ2-5, the V gene TRBV7-9; D is perhaps TRBD1 (6 bases). Trimming removed 4 bases from V and 2 bases from J, with 11 bases in between. This CDR3 spans 14 amino acids. Germline V gives CDR1 SEHNR, CDR2 FQNEAQ (reference sequence). This CDR3 reads CASSSRQEQETQYF. CDR3 coding DNA: TGTGCCAGCAGCTCCCGACAGGAGCAAGAGACCCAGTACTTC.

The chain joins TRBV6-5 to TRBJ2-4; D call uncertain. This CDR3 spans 15 amino acids. The germline CDR1 and CDR2 sequences are MNHEY and SVGAGI. The germline V and J ends were trimmed by 0 bases and 0 bases, with 6 bases remaining between them. In DNA form, the CDR3 reads TGTGCCAGCAGTTACTCGAGGATAGCCAAAAACATTCAGTACTTC. Protein: CASSYSRIAKNIQYF.

V and J are TRBV27 and TRBJ1-4; D ambiguous. Germline V gene sequence: CDR1 MNHEY, CDR2 SMNVEV (reference sequence). V shed 6 bases and J shed 14 bases, with 16 bases lying between them. The CDR3 length is 12 residues. This chain's CDR3 is CASSLWGGILFF. CDR3 nucleotides: TGTGCCAGCAGCCTATGGGGTGGTATTCTGTTTTTT.

This clone came up a few times. Other DNA sequences of this sample code for an identical CDR3. The V gene is TRBV9, the J gene TRBJ2-2; D call uncertain. Germline CDR1 is SGDLS and CDR2 is YYNGEE. The V end was cut by 4 bases, the J end by 4 bases, with 8 bases between. The CDR3 has 13 amino acids. The CDR3: CASSPRGTGELFF. The CDR3 nucleotides read TGTGCCAGCAGCCCTCGAGGCACCGGGGAGCTGTTTTTT. Looking up the rest from reference TRBV9 and TRBJ2-2 gives the full variable domain: DSGVTQTPKHLITATGQRVTLRCSPRSGDLSVYWYQQSLDQGLQFLIQYYNGEERAKGNILERFSAQQFPDLHSELNLSSLELGDSALYFCASSPRGTGELFFGEGSRLTVL.

The chain carries TRBV6-5 and TRBJ2-1, with 7 bases fitting TRBD2. Germline V gives CDR1 MNHEY, CDR2 SVGAGI. Germline trimming cut 6 bases from V and 8 bases from J; bases unmatched to any gene: 7. The CDR3 consists of 13 residues. CDR3 nucleotides: TGTGCCAGCAGCCCCGGGACTACCCATGAGCAGTTCTTC. It codes for CASSPGTTHEQFF.

This rearrangement joins TRBV11-3 to TRBJ2-1, with TRBD1 identical over 10 bases. The V gene's germline CDR1 is SGHNT and CDR2 YENEEA. CDR3 length: 16 residues. V dropped 5 bases and J dropped 6; count of bases not matched to a gene: 10. The CDR3 spells CASSDRGRGLSNEQFF. For the CDR3, the DNA is TGTGCCAGCAGCGACAGGGGGCGGGGGTTGAGCAATGAGCAGTTCTTC.

The chain combines TRBV6-5 with TRBJ2-1; 7 bases fit TRBD2. The CDR3 has 13 amino acids. V shed 10 bases and J 3 bases; nucleotides not matched to a gene: 6. The V gene's germline CDR1 is MNHEY and CDR2 SVGAGI. CDR3 residues: CAIGAGHYNEQFF. CDR3 nucleotides: TGTGCCATTGGAGCGGGGCACTACAATGAGCAGTTCTTC.

The gene calls are TRBV6-6 and TRBJ2-2; possibly TRBD1 or TRBD2 for D (5 bases each). The CDR3 totals 13 residues. Deletions cut 10 bases from V and 1 base from J, with 10 bases between. Germline V gene lookup returns CDR1 MNHNY and CDR2 SVGAGI (reference sequence). The DNA for the CDR3 is TGTGCCATCGTGGGGGAGAACACCGGGGAGCTGTTTTTT. Its protein product is CAIVGENTGELFF.

This chain connects TRBV28 to TRBJ2-1; 7 bases agree with TRBD2. CDR1 and CDR2 from the germline V gene are MDHEN and SYDVKM. With 4 bases clipped from V and 8 bases from J, the junction kept 8 bases outside the gene matches. This CDR3 is built from 14 residues. CDR3 residues: CASSSRGRWYEQFF. The DNA for the CDR3 is TGTGCCAGCAGTTCCCGCGGGAGATGGTATGAGCAGTTCTTC.

This rearrangement joins TRBV11-1 to TRBJ2-2; D not certain. The CDR3 sequence is 13 residues long. In germline, CDR1 is SGHAT, CDR2 FQDESV (reference sequence). Trimming took 4 bases from V and 7 from J, leaving 10 bases between them. CDR3 coding DNA: TGTGCCAGCAGCTCCCCGGCCAGCGGGGAGCTGTTTTTT. Translated, it gives CASSSPASGELFF. Together with reference TRBV11-1 and TRBJ2-2, the CDR3 gives the full variable domain: EAEVAQSPRYKITEKSQAVAFWCDPISGHATLYWYRQILGQGPELLVQFQDESVVDDSQLPKDRFSAERLKGVDSTLKIQPAELGDSAMYLCASSSPASGELFFGEGSRLTVL.